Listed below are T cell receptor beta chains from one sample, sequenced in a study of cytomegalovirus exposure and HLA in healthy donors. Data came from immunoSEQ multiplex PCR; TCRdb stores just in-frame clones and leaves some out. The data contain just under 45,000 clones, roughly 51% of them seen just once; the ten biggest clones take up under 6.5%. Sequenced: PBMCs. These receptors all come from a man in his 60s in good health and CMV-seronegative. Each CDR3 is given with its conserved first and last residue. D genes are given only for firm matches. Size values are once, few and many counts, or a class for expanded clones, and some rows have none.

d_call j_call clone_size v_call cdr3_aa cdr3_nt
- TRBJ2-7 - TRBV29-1 CSVGEGGTPYEQYF TGCAGCGTTGGGGAGGGGGGTACTCCCTACGAGCAGTACTTC
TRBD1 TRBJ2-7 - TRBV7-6 CASSADRAEQYF TGTGCCAGCAGCGCTGACAGGGCCGAGCAGTACTTC
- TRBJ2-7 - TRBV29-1 CSVRMRLTSNEQYF TGCAGCGTTCGGATGAGGCTGACCTCCAACGAGCAGTACTTC
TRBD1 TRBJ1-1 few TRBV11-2 CASSLGPGVTGDAFF TGTGCCAGCAGCTTAGGTCCCGGCGTGACAGGGGACGCTTTCTTT
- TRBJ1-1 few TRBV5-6 CASTFGGHTEAFF TGTGCCAGCACCTTCGGGGGACACACTGAAGCTTTCTTT
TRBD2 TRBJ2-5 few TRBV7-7 CASSYRPGGEETQYF TGTGCCAGCAGCTACCGACCGGGGGGAGAAGAGACCCAGTACTTC
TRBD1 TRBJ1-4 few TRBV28 CASSLGGQGGEKLFF TGTGCCAGCAGTTTAGGGGGACAGGGTGGTGAAAAACTGTTTTTT
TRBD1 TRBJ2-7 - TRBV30 CAWSGMTGGSYEQYF TGTGCCTGGAGTGGTATGACAGGGGGATCCTACGAGCAGTACTTC
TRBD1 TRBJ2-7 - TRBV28 CASSSDRGYEQYF TGTGCCAGCAGTTCGGACAGGGGTTACGAGCAGTACTTC
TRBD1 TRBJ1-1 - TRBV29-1 CSVMTGANTEAFF TGCAGCGTTATGACAGGGGCGAACACTGAAGCTTTCTTT
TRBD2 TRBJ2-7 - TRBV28 CASSFWGEGRNEQYF TGTGCCAGCAGTTTTTGGGGGGAGGGCCGCAACGAGCAGTACTTC
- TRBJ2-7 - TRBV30 CAWTRPRGGRVADEQYF TGTGCCTGGACCCGACCGCGGGGCGGTCGGGTCGCAGACGAGCAGTACTTC
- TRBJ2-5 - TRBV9 CASSPTPNYQETQYF TGTGCCAGCAGCCCCACCCCTAATTATCAAGAGACCCAGTACTTC
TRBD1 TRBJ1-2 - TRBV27 CASSLTGVYGYTF TGTGCCAGCAGCCTTACAGGGGTCTATGGCTACACCTTC
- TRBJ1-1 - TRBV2 CASRLDKNTEAFF TGTGCCAGCAGACTGGACAAGAACACTGAAGCTTTCTTT
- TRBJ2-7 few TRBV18 CASSPSEEQYF TGTGCCAGCTCACCAAGCGAGGAGCAGTACTTC
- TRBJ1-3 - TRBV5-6 CASSLGGERRGNTIYF TGTGCCAGCAGCTTGGGGGGGGAACGACGTGGAAACACCATATATTTT
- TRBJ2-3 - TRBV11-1 CASSLASGPTDTQYF TGTGCCAGCAGCTTAGCTAGCGGTCCCACAGATACGCAGTATTTT
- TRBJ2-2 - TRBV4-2 CASSQGVGGGNTGELFF TGTGCCAGCAGCCAAGGGGTAGGAGGAGGCAACACCGGGGAGCTGTTTTTT
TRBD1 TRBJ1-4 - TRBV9 CASSGSWGQENEKLFF TGTGCCAGCAGCGGTTCTTGGGGACAGGAGAATGAAAAACTGTTTTTT
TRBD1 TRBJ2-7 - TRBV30 CAWMGQGLQEQYF TGTGCCTGGATGGGACAGGGTCTCCAGGAGCAGTACTTC
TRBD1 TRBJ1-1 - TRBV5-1 CASSLEGADTEAFF TGCGCCAGCAGCTTGGAGGGGGCGGACACTGAAGCTTTCTTT
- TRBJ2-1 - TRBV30 CAWSVTWGWEQFF TGTGCCTGGAGTGTTACGTGGGGCTGGGAGCAGTTCTTC
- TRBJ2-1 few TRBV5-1 CASSLAARVGEQFF TGCGCCAGCAGCTTGGCCGCCAGGGTGGGTGAGCAGTTCTTC
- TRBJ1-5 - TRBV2 CASVTQLNQPQHF TGTGCCAGCGTGACACAGCTCAATCAGCCCCAGCATTTT
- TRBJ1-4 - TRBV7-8 CASSLATSATNEKLFF TGTGCCAGCAGCTTAGCGACATCCGCAACTAATGAAAAACTGTTTTTT
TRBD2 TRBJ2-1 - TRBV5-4 CASSRQAGVGNNEQFF TGTGCCAGCAGCCGGCAAGCGGGAGTGGGGAACAATGAGCAGTTCTTC
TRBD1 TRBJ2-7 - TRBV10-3 CAIKARDRGEQYF TGTGCCATCAAGGCCCGGGACAGGGGCGAGCAGTACTTC
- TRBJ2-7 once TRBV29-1 CSGSSAPGGEQYF TGCAGCGGCTCTAGCGCCCCAGGGGGGGAGCAGTACTTC
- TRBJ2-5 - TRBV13 CASSLRGIQETQYF TGTGCCAGCAGCCTACGGGGGATCCAAGAGACCCAGTACTTC
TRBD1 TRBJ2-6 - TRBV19 CASSARDRPFVLTF TGTGCCAGTAGTGCGCGGGACAGGCCCTTTGTCCTGACTTTC
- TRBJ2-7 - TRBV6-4 CASRDSGASHEQYF TGTGCCAGCAGGGATTCCGGAGCGAGCCACGAGCAGTACTTC
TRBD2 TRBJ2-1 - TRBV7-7 CASSRLAGDNEQFF TGTGCCAGCAGCCGACTAGCGGGGGACAATGAGCAGTTCTTC
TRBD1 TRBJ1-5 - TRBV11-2 CASSQGTGGQPQHF TGTGCCAGCAGCCAGGGGACAGGAGGTCAGCCCCAGCATTTT